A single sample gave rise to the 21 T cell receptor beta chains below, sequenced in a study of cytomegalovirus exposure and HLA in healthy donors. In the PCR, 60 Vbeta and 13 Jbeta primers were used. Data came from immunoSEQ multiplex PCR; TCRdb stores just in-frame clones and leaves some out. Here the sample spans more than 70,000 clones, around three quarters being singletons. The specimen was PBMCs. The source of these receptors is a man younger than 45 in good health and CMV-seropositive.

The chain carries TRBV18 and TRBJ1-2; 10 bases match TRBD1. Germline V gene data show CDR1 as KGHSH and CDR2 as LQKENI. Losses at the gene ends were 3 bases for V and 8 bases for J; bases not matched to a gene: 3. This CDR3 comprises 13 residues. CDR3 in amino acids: CASSPGQGGGYTF. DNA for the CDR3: TGTGCCAGCTCACCTGGACAGGGGGGCGGCTACACCTTC.

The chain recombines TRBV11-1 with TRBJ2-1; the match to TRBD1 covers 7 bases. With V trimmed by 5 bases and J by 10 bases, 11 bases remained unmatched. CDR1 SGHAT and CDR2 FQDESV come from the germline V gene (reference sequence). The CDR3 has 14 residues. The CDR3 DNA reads TGTGCCAGCAGCCAAGGACAGGCCTCGGGGGAGCAGTTCTTC. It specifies CASSQGQASGEQFF.

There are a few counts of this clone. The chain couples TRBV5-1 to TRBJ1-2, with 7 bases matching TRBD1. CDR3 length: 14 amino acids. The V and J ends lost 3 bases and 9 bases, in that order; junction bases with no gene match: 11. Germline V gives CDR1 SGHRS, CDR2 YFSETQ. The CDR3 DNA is TGCGCCAGCAGCTCCGGGACAGAGCGTATTAGCTACACCTTC. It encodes CASSSGTERISYTF.

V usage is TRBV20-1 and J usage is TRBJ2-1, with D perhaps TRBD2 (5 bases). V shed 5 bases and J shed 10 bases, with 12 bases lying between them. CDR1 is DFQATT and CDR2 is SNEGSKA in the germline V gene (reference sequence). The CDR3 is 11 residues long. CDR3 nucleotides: TGCAGTGCTGACCGTCGGAGGGAGCAGTTCTTC. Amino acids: CSADRRREQFF.

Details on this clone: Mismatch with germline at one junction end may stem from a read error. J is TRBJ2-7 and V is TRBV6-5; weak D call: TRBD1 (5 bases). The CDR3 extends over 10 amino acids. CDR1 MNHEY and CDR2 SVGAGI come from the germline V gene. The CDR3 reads CASRGGAQNF. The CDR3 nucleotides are TGTGCCAGCAGGGGTGGGGCGCAAAACTTC.

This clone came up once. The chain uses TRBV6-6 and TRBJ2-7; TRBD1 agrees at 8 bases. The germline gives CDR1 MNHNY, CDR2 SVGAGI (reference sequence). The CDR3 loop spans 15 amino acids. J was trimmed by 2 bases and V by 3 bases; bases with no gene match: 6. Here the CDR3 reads CASSYSGQGPYEQYF. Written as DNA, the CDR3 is TGTGCCAGCAGTTATAGCGGACAGGGACCCTACGAGCAGTACTTC.

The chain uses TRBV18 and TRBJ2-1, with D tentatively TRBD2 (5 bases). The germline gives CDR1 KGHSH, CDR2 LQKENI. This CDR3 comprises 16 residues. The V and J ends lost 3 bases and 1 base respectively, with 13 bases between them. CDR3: CASSPPGRGSYNEQFF. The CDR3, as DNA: TGTGCCAGCTCACCCCCGGGGAGAGGGTCCTACAATGAGCAGTTCTTC.

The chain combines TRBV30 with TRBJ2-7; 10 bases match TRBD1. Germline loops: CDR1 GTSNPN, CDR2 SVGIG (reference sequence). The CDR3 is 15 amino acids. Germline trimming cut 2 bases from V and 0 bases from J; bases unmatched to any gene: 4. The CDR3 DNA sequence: TGTGCCTGGAGTCCAGGGACAGGGGCCTCCTACGAGCAGTACTTC. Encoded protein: CAWSPGTGASYEQYF.

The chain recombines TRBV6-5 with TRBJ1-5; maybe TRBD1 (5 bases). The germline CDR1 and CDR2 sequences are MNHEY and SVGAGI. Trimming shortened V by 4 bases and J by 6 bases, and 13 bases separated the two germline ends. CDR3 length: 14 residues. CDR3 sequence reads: CASSFRQSGQPQHF. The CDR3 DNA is TGTGCCAGCAGTTTCCGACAGTCCGGTCAGCCCCAGCATTTT.

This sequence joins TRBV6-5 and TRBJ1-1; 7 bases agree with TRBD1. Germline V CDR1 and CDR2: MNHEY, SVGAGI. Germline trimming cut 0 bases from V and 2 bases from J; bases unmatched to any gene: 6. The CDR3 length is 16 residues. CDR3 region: CASSYSTGTGNTEAFF. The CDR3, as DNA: TGTGCCAGCAGTTACTCGACAGGGACTGGCAACACTGAAGCTTTCTTT.

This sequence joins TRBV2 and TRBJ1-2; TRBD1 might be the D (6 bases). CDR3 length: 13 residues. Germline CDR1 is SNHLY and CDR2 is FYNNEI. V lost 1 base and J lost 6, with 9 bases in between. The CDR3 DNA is TGTGCCAGCAGTGAAGACAGGGTAAATGGCTACACCTTC. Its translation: CASSEDRVNGYTF.

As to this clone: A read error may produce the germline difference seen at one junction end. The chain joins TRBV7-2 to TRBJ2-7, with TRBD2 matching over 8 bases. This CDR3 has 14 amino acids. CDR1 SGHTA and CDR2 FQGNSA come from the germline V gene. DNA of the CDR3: TGTGCCAGCAGCCTAGCGGGCCCCCCGGACGAGCAGTACTTC. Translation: CASSLAGPPDEQYF.

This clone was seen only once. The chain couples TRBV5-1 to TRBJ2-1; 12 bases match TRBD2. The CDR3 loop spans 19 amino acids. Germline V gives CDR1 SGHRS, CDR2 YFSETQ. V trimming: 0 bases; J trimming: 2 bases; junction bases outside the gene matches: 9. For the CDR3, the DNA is TGCGCCAGCAGCTTGGTCGTGACTAGCGGGAGTTCCGCCTACAATGAGCAGTTCTTC. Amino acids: CASSLVVTSGSSAYNEQFF.

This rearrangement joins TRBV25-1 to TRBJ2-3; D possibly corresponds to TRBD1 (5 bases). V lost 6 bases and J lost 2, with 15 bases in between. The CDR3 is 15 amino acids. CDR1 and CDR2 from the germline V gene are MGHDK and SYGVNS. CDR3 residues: CASSHRAGPTDTQYF. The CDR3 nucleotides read TGTGCCAGCAGCCACCGGGCAGGGCCCACAGATACGCAGTATTTT.

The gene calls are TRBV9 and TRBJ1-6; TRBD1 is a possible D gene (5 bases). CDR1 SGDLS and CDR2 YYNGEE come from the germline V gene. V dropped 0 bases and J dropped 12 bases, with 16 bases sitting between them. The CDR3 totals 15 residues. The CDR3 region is CASSVGGPSLRPLHF. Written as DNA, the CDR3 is TGTGCCAGCAGCGTAGGGGGCCCCTCTTTGCGACCCCTCCACTTT.

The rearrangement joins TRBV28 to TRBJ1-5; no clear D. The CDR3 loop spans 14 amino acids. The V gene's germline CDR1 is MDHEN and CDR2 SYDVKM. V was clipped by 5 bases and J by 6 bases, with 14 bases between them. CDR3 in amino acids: CASSLPGRGQPQHF. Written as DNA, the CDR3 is TGTGCCAGCAGTCTACCGGGTCGGGGTCAGCCCCAGCATTTT.

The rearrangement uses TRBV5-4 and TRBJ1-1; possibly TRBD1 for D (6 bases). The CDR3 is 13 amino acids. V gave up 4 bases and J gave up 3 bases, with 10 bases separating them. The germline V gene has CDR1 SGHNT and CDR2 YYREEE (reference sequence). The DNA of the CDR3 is TGTGCCAGCAGCCTACCAGGGGACACTGAAGCTTTCTTT. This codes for CASSLPGDTEAFF.

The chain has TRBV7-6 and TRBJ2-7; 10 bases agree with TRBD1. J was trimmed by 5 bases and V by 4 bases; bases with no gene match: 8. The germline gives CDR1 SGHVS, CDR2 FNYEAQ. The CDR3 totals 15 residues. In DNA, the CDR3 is TGTGCCAGCAGCTCTCCGGGGACAGGGGCGGACGAGCAGTACTTC. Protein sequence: CASSSPGTGADEQYF. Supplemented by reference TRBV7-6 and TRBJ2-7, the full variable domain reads GAGVSQSPRYKVTKRGQDVALRCDPISGHVSLYWYRQALGQGPEFLTYFNYEAQQDKSGLPNDRFSAERPEGSISTLTIQRTEQRDSAMYRCASSSPGTGADEQYFGPGTRLTVT.

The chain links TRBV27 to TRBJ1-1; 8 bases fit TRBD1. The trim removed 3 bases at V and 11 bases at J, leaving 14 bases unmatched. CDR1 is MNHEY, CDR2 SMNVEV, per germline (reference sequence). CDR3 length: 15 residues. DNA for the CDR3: TGTGCCAGCAGTTTCTCGGACAGGGCCGCCGGTGGGGCTTTCTTT. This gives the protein CASSFSDRAAGGAFF.

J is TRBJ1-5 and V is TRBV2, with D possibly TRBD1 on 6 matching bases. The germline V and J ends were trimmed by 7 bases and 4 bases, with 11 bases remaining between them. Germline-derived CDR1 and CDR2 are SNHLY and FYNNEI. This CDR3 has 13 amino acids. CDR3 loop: CASTRDINQPQHF. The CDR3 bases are TGTGCCAGCACTCGGGACATAAATCAGCCCCAGCATTTT.

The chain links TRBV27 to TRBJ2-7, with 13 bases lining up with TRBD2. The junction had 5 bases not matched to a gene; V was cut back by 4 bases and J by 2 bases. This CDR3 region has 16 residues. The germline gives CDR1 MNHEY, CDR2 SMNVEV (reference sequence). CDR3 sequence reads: CASSSPGLAGTYEQYF. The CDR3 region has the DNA TGTGCCAGCAGTTCTCCGGGACTAGCGGGAACCTACGAGCAGTACTTC.